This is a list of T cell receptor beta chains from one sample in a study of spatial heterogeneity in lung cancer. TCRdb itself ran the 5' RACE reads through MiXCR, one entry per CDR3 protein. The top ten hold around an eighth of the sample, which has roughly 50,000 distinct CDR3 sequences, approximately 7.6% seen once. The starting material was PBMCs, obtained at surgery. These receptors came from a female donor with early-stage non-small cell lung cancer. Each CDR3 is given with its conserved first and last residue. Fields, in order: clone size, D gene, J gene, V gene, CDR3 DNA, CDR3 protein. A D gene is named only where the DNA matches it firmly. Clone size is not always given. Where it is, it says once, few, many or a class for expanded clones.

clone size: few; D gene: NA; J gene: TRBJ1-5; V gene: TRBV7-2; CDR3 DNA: TGTGCCAGCAGCAAGAACAGAAATCAGCCCCAGCATTTT; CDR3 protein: CASSKNRNQPQHF
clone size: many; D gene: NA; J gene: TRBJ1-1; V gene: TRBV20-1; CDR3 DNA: TGCAGTGCCGAAGGGAGGGGCGGGGGCCCGGGTGTTAACACTGAAGCTTTCTTT; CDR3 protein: CSAEGRGGGPGVNTEAFF
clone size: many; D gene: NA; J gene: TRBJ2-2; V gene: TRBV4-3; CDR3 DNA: TGCGCCAGCAGCCAAGGATCAGTCCAGACCACCGGGGAGCTGTTTTTT; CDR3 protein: CASSQGSVQTTGELFF
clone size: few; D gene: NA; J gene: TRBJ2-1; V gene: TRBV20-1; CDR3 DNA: TGCAGTGTTAGAAGAGCTGGGGGGCCCTACAATGAGCAGTTCTTC; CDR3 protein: CSVRRAGGPYNEQFF
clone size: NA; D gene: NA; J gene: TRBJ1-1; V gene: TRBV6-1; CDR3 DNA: TGTGCCAGCAAGGTTCCAGGGATGAACACTGAAGCTTTCTTT; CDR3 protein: CASKVPGMNTEAFF
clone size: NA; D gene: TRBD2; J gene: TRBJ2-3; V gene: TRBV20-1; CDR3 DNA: TGCAGTGCTCCGACTAGCGGGGGACACCCCACAGATACGCAGTATTTT; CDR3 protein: CSAPTSGGHPTDTQYF
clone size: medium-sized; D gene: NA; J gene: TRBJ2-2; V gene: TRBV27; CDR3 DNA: TGTGCCAGCAGTTTTAGTTCCACCGGGGAGCTGTTTTTT; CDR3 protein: CASSFSSTGELFF
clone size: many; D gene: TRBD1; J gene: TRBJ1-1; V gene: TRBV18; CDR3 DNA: TGTGCCAGCTCACCCAGACAGGGGGCCGAAACTGAAGCTTTCTTT; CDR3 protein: CASSPRQGAETEAFF
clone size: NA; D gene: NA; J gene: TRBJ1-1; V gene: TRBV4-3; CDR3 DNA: TGCGCCAGCAGCCAACTAGTCGGGGCTGAAGCTTTCTTT; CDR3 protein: CASSQLVGAEAFF
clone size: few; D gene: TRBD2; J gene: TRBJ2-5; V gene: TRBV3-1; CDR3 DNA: TGTGCCAGCAGCCAAGGCCGGGGGGTAGCGGGGGAGGAGACCCAGTACTTC; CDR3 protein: CASSQGRGVAGEETQYF
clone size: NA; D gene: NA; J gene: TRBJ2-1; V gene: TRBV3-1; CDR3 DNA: TGTGCCAGCAGCCAAGAAGGAGGGTTCTACAATGAGCAGTTCTTC; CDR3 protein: CASSQEGGFYNEQFF
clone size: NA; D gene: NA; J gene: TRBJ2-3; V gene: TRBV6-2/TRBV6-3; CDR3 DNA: TGTGCCAGCAGCCCCCCGACAGACAGAGATACGCAGTATTTT; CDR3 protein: CASSPPTDRDTQYF
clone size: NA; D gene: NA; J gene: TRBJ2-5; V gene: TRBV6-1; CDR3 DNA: TGTGCCAGCAGTGATGCTGCCAGCCACGGGGAGACCCAGTACTTC; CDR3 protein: CASSDAASHGETQYF
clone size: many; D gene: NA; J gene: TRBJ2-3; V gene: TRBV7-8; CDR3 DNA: TGTGCCAGCAGCTTACGTCCCTATGGCGGGGCCGCGGGAGATACGCAGTATTTT; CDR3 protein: CASSLRPYGGAAGDTQYF
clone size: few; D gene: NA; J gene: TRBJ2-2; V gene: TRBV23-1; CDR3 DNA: TGCGCCAGCAGTCATCCCTACCGACAGCAGAACACCGGGGAGCTGTTTTTT; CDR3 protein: CASSHPYRQQNTGELFF
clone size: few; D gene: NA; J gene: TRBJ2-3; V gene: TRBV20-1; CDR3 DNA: TGCAGTGCTAGAGAAGAGGGGGGACCTCGGGGTAGGGCGCAGTATTTT; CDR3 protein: CSAREEGGPRGRAQYF
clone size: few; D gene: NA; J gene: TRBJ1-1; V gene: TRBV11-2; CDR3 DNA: TGTGCCAGCAGCCGCGGGGGGCCGATGAACACTGAAGCTTTCTTT; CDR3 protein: CASSRGGPMNTEAFF
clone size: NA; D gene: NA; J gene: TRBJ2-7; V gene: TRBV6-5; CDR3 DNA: TGTGCCAGCAGTTTGGCTCGCACCTACGAGCAGTACTTC; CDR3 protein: CASSLARTYEQYF
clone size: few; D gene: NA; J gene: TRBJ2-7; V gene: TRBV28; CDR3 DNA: TGTGCCAGCAGTAATATGGCAGCATCATCCTACGAGCAGTACTTC; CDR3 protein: CASSNMAASSYEQYF
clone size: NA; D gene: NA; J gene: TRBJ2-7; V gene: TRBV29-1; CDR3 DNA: TGCAGCGGTCTAGGGACCCAAGCCTACGAGCAGTACTTC; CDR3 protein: CSGLGTQAYEQYF
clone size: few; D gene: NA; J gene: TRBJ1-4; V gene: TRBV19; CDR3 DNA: TGTGCCAGTAGTATCCAGGGCCGAAGACTGTTTTTT; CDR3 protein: CASSIQGRRLFF
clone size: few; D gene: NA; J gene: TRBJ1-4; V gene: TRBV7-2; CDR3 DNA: TGTGCCAGCAGCTTGGGGATGGGGACTTCAACTAATGAAAAACTGTTTTTT; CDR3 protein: CASSLGMGTSTNEKLFF
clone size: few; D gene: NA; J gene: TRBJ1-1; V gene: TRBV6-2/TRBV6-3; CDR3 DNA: TGTGCCAGCACCCCCGGGCAGGGGTACACTGAAGCTTTCTTT; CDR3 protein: CASTPGQGYTEAFF
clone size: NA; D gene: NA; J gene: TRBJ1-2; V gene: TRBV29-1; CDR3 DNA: TGCAGCGTTGAGAGGGGGAACATCAACTGTGGCTACACCTTC; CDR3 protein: CSVERGNINCGYTF
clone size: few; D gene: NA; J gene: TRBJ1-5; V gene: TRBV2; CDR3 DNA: TGTGCCAGCAGTGAAGCCTCGGGGAATGTACAGCCCCAGCATTTT; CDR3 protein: CASSEASGNVQPQHF
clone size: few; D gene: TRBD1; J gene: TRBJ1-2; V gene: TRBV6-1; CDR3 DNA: TGTGCCAGCAGTCCCCGGACAGGGACCAACTATGGCTACACCTTC; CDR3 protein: CASSPRTGTNYGYTF
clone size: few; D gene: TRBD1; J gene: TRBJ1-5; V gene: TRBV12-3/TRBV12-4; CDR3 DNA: TGTGCCAGCAGCTCGACAGGGAGCAAGCCCCAGCATTTT; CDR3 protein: CASSSTGSKPQHF
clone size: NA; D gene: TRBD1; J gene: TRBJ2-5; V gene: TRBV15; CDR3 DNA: TGTGCCACCAGCAGAGGGTCAGGCCAGGGGGCTAGCACCCAGTACTTC; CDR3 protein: CATSRGSGQGASTQYF
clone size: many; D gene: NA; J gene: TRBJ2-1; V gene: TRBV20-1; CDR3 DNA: TGCAGCCTCGAGGGACCGGCCAATGAGCAGTTCTTC; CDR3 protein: CSLEGPANEQFF
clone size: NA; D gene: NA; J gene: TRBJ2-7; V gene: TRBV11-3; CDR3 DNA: TGTGCCAGCAGCTTAGATGTCAGTTACGAGCAGTACTTC; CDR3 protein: CASSLDVSYEQYF
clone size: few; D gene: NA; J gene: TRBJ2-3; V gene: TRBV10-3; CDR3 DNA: TGTGCCATCAGTGAGGGACAGCCCACAGATACGCAGTATTTT; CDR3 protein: CAISEGQPTDTQYF
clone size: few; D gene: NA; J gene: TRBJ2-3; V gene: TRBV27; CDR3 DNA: TGTGCCAGCCGGGCCCCTGGGGCAGATACGCAGTATTTT; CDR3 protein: CASRAPGADTQYF